Shown below are 24 T cell receptor beta chains from a single sample sequenced in a study of Ad26.COV2.S vaccination and SARS-CoV-2 variants. The assay was immunoSEQ multiplex PCR, and TCRdb's table has in-frame clones only and misses some. The sample contains roughly 390,000 clones, more than 85% of which appear only once. Indicated treatment: around 19 received Ad26.COV2.S at low or high dose, single or two shots; several received placebo; per-sample allocation not given. Sampling occurred on day 63 after the first vaccine or placebo injection. The sample was peripheral blood, taken in a trial of Ad26.COV2.S vaccine versus placebo. These receptors originate from a person between 18 and 60 years old who received the Ad26.COV2.S COVID-19 vaccine or a placebo.

The chain uses TRBV25-1 and TRBJ1-3, with D uncertain. The CDR3 is made up of 17 amino acids. Trimming took 1 base from V and 4 from J, leaving 17 bases between them. Germline V gene lookup returns CDR1 MGHDK and CDR2 SYGVNS. CDR3 DNA sequence: TGTGCCAGCAGTGAATTACAGCCCGGTAGCAGGGGAAACACCATATATTTT. Translated, it gives CASSELQPGSRGNTIYF. Variable domain in full (rest from reference TRBV25-1 and TRBJ1-3): EADIYQTPRYLVIGTGKKITLECSQTMGHDKMYWYQQDPGMELHLIHYSYGVNSTEKGDLSSESTVSRIRTEHFPLTLESARPSHTSQYLCASSELQPGSRGNTIYFGEGSWLTVV.

V is TRBV2 and J is TRBJ1-2; D unclear. CDR3 size: 14 residues. Looked up from germline, CDR1 is SNHLY and CDR2 is FYNNEI. Trimming cost V 0 bases and J 4 bases, with 9 bases left between them. The CDR3 protein is CASSEAPHFYGYTF. In DNA, the CDR3 is TGTGCCAGCAGTGAAGCGCCACATTTCTATGGCTACACCTTC.

The chain combines TRBV11-2 with TRBJ2-5; maybe TRBD2 (5 bases). Trimming shortened V by 1 base and J by 4 bases, and 13 bases separated the two germline ends. Germline values: CDR1 SGHAT, CDR2 FQNNGV. There are 15 residues in the CDR3. The CDR3 here is CASSLVGVERETQYF. The CDR3 bases are TGTGCCAGCAGCTTAGTGGGAGTGGAGAGAGAGACCCAGTACTTC.

The rearrangement joins TRBV11-2 to TRBJ2-1, with 8 positions matching TRBD2. Germline V gene data show CDR1 as SGHAT and CDR2 as FQNNGV. J gave up 5 bases and V 2 bases, and 11 bases lay outside the gene matches. The CDR3 runs to 17 residues. The CDR3 DNA reads as TGTGCCAGCAGCTTACCCTCGCGGGGGGCGATTGACAATGAGCAGTTCTTC. Encoded protein: CASSLPSRGAIDNEQFF.

The genes are TRBV5-1 and TRBJ2-1; no firm D call. CDR1 and CDR2 from the germline V gene are SGHRS and YFSETQ. This CDR3 is built from 12 residues. V lost 0 bases to trimming and J lost 8 bases, with 6 bases between them. CDR3 in DNA: TGCGCCAGCAGCTTGGTTCTAGATGAGCAGTTCTTC. Encoded protein: CASSLVLDEQFF.

This chain connects TRBV6-2 or TRBV6-3 to TRBJ1-2, with D unresolved. The germline V and J ends were trimmed by 5 bases and 2 bases, with 9 bases remaining between them. Per germline, CDR1 MNHEY and CDR2 SVGEGT. This CDR3 region has 13 residues. The CDR3 sequence is CASSPPGNYGYTF. The CDR3, as DNA: TGTGCCAGCAGTCCCCCCGGGAACTATGGCTACACCTTC.

The gene calls are TRBV3-1 (or the pseudogene TRBV3-2) and TRBJ1-1, with a possible D match to TRBD1 (5 bases). The germline V gene has CDR1 LGHDT and CDR2 YNNKEL (reference sequence). Trimming pared 5 bases from V and 3 bases from J, leaving 13 bases between. This CDR3 contains 14 residues. The CDR3 region has the DNA TGTGCCAGCAGCTTGGGGTTGGGGGACACTGAAGCTTTCTTT. Its translation is CASSLGLGDTEAFF.

A note on this clone: This same CDR3 is encoded by further DNA sequences in the sample. CDR3: CASSLGFQETQYF. Written as DNA, the CDR3 is TGCGCCAGCAGCTTGGGCTTCCAAGAGACCCAGTACTTC. This rearrangement joins TRBV5-1 to TRBJ2-5, with unresolved D. Germline CDR1 is SGHRS and CDR2 is YFSETQ. The V and J ends lost 0 bases and 1 base respectively, with 4 bases between them. The CDR3 contains 13 residues.

The chain is built from TRBV2 and TRBJ2-1; D gene unclear. Germline loops: CDR1 SNHLY, CDR2 FYNNEI. The CDR3 totals 16 residues. V was trimmed by 2 bases and J by 5 bases, leaving 16 bases between them. The CDR3 loop reads CASSEIQKPGDNEQFF. The CDR3 DNA reads as TGTGCCAGCAGTGAAATCCAGAAGCCTGGGGACAATGAGCAGTTCTTC.

The chain employs TRBV11-2 and TRBJ2-3; 7 bases fit TRBD2. The CDR3 extends over 16 amino acids. Losses at the gene ends were 5 bases for V and 2 bases for J; bases not matched to a gene: 10. Germline CDR1 SGHAT, CDR2 FQNNGV. CDR3 DNA sequence: TGTGCCAGCAGCCGACCAGCCGGGGGGAACACAGATACGCAGTATTTT. Translating it yields CASSRPAGGNTDTQYF.

The chain recombines TRBV9 with TRBJ2-6; tentative D call: TRBD1 (5 bases). V dropped 4 bases and J dropped 4 bases, with 18 bases sitting between them. Per the germline V gene, CDR1 is SGDLS and CDR2 is YYNGEE. The CDR3 sequence is 17 residues long. The CDR3 spells CASSQSFGQAGANVLTF. The CDR3 DNA sequence: TGTGCCAGCAGCCAATCCTTCGGACAAGCAGGGGCCAACGTCCTGACTTTC.

The V gene is TRBV19, the J gene TRBJ1-1; 7 bases line up with TRBD1. Germline V gives CDR1 LNHDA, CDR2 SQIVND (reference sequence). Trimming removed 3 bases from V and 0 bases from J; junction bases left unmatched: 4. There are 15 residues in the CDR3. The CDR3 sequence: CASSISDRVNTEAFF. For the CDR3, the DNA is TGTGCCAGTAGTATTAGCGACAGGGTGAACACTGAAGCTTTCTTT.

This sequence joins TRBV24-1 and TRBJ2-3; 7 bases fit TRBD2. V shed 7 bases and J 0 bases; nucleotides not matched to a gene: 12. CDR1 and CDR2 from the germline V gene are KGHDR and SFDVKD. The CDR3 contains 17 residues. CDR3 in DNA: TGTGCCACCAGCGACAACCGGGACTACATTAGCACAGATACGCAGTATTTT. As protein: CATSDNRDYISTDTQYF.

J is TRBJ1-5 and V is TRBV6-5; no clear D gene. Germline V gene sequence: CDR1 MNHEY, CDR2 SVGAGI. The CDR3 covers 15 residues. Trimming took off 5 bases at V and 3 bases at J, with 14 bases between the two ends. DNA for the CDR3: TGTGCCAGCAGTCCCCTCTGGGTCCCCAATCAGCCCCAGCATTTT. Amino acids: CASSPLWVPNQPQHF.

The CDR3 bases are TGTGCCAAAGTCGAACTCGGGGACACTGAAGCTTTCTTT. It yields the protein CAKVELGDTEAFF. The chain carries TRBV5-6 and TRBJ1-1; D gene unclear. CDR1 SGHDT and CDR2 YYEEEE come from the germline V gene. This CDR3 contains 13 residues. With 9 bases removed from V and 3 bases from J, the gap between germline ends came to 15 bases.

V is TRBV24-1 and J is TRBJ2-3; the D is unclear. CDR3 size: 11 residues. Per the germline V gene, CDR1 is KGHDR and CDR2 is SFDVKD. Trimming cost V 7 bases and J 4 bases, with 5 bases left between them. The CDR3 bases are TGTGCCACCAGAGGTGCAGATACGCAGTATTTT. Translated, it gives CATRGADTQYF.

This chain uses TRBV21-1 with TRBJ1-1. TRBV21-1 is an annotated pseudogene. The CDR3 sequence is 13 residues long. The CDR3 nucleotides read TGTGCCAGCAGCAAAATTGGGGGGACTGAAGCTTTCTTT. This sequence encodes CASSKIGGTEAFF.

The chain has TRBV11-2 and TRBJ1-1; TRBD1 matches at 8 bases. CDR3 length equals 13 residues. V shed 3 bases and J 6 bases; nucleotides not matched to a gene: 3. The germline gives CDR1 SGHAT, CDR2 FQNNGV. For the CDR3, the DNA is TGTGCCAGCAGCTTCAGGGGGCTGGCTGAAGCTTTCTTT. Translating it yields CASSFRGLAEAFF.

This chain links TRBV29-1 with TRBJ1-4, with D unresolved. V was clipped by 1 base and J by 7 bases, with 4 bases between them. The germline V gene encodes CDR1 SQVTM and CDR2 ANQGSEA. CDR3 length equals 11 residues. CDR3 region: CSVEGGEKLFF. The CDR3 coding sequence is TGCAGCGTTGAAGGAGGTGAAAAACTGTTTTTT.

This rearrangement joins TRBV2 to TRBJ1-5; D gene unclear. In germline, CDR1 is SNHLY, CDR2 FYNNEI. Trimming removed 6 bases at V and 0 bases at J, with 6 bases between. This CDR3 is built from 13 residues. The CDR3 region is CASRRDSNQPQHF. For the CDR3, the DNA is TGTGCCAGCAGACGTGATAGCAATCAGCCCCAGCATTTT. Full variable domain (rest looked up from reference TRBV2 and TRBJ1-5): EPEVTQTPSHQVTQMGQEVILRCVPISNHLYFYWYRQILGQKVEFLVSFYNNEISEKSEIFDDQFSVERPDGSNFTLKIRSTKLEDSAMYFCASRRDSNQPQHFGDGTRLSIL.

This clone appeared once. The rearrangement uses TRBV12-3 or TRBV12-4 and TRBJ1-1; a weak D match, TRBD1 (5 bases). V was clipped by 3 bases and J by 1 base, with 6 bases between them. The CDR3 runs to 13 residues. In DNA form, the CDR3 reads TGTGCCAGCAGTTTTACAGGGAACACTGAAGCTTTCTTT. Encoded protein: CASSFTGNTEAFF.

The rearrangement joins TRBV4-3 to TRBJ1-1; D uncertain. This CDR3 is built from 15 residues. V was cut by 2 bases and J by 1 base, with 11 bases left in between. In germline, CDR1 is LGHNA, CDR2 YSLEER. The CDR3 bases are TGCGCCAGCAGCCAACTAAGACACCGGAACACTGAAGCTTTCTTT. Residues: CASSQLRHRNTEAFF.

The chain combines TRBV10-3 with TRBJ1-2, with 7 bases matching TRBD1. The CDR3 contains 11 residues. V was clipped by 8 bases and J by 4 bases; unmatched bases: 1. Per the germline V gene, CDR1 is ENHRY and CDR2 is SYGVKD. The CDR3 protein is CAIGTAYGYTF. Here the CDR3 DNA reads TGTGCCATCGGGACAGCCTATGGCTACACCTTC.

This chain uses TRBV19 with TRBJ2-2; D uncertain. Germline CDR1 and CDR2: LNHDA and SQIVND (reference sequence). CDR3 size: 16 residues. Trimming removed 3 bases at V and 2 bases at J, with 13 bases between. The CDR3 DNA follows: TGTGCCAGTAGTATTCCCGAGAGTATCAACACCGGGGAGCTGTTTTTT. This translates into CASSIPESINTGELFF. Using reference TRBV19 and TRBJ2-2 for the parts outside the CDR3, the full variable domain is DGGITQSPKYLFRKEGQNVTLSCEQNLNHDAMYWYRQDPGQGLRLIYYSQIVNDFQKGDIAEGYSVSREKKESFPLTVTSAQKNPTAFYLCASSIPESINTGELFFGEGSRLTVL.